A single sample is the source of the 14 T cell receptor beta chains below, sequenced in a study of control samples from healthy donors and cancer patients. The protocol was immunoSEQ multiplex PCR, while the TCRdb copy is restricted to in-frame clones and leaves out a portion. In the table there are approximately 150,000 clones, approximately 88% of which are singletons. The sequenced sample was blood. The source is a man younger than 40 in good health.

The chain recombines TRBV7-9 with TRBJ2-5, with D possibly TRBD1 on 6 matching bases. CDR3 length: 13 amino acids. The V and J ends lost 6 bases and 1 base respectively, with 9 bases between them. The V gene's germline CDR1 is SEHNR and CDR2 FQNEAQ (reference sequence). CDR3 in amino acids: CASRKTGQETQYF. The CDR3 DNA reads as TGTGCCAGCAGGAAGACAGGCCAAGAGACCCAGTACTTC.

The rearrangement links TRBV27 to TRBJ1-5; D gene ambiguous. V lost 6 bases to trimming and J lost 2 bases, with 5 bases between them. The germline V gene has CDR1 MNHEY and CDR2 SMNVEV (reference sequence). CDR3 length: 12 residues. The CDR3 region is CASSVGNQPQHF. Written as DNA, the CDR3 is TGTGCCAGCAGCGTGGGCAATCAGCCCCAGCATTTT.

The genes are TRBV30 and TRBJ1-1; D not certain. The CDR3 has 13 residues. Per germline, CDR1 GTSNPN and CDR2 SVGIG (reference sequence). Trimming took off 4 bases at V and 6 bases at J, with 15 bases between the two ends. CDR3 DNA sequence: TGTGCCTGGACTAGGCCCCCAAGGTCTGAAGCTTTCTTT. Translated: CAWTRPPRSEAFF.

The chain combines TRBV5-4 with TRBJ2-7; D is perhaps TRBD1 or TRBD2 (5 bases each). The CDR3 length is 14 residues. Trimming cost V 3 bases and J 1 base, with 11 bases left between them. The germline V gene encodes CDR1 SGHNT and CDR2 YYREEE (reference sequence). CDR3: CASSYRDGSYEQYF. The CDR3 DNA sequence: TGTGCCAGCAGCTACCGGGACGGATCCTACGAGCAGTACTTC.

The count of this clone is one. The chain links TRBV9 to TRBJ2-3; 9 bases are a match to TRBD2. This CDR3 is built from 16 residues. The J segment lost 2 bases and the V segment lost 0 bases, leaving 4 bases of the junction unmatched. Per germline, CDR1 SGDLS and CDR2 YYNGEE. The CDR3 region is CASSVGTSANTDTQYF. The DNA for the CDR3 is TGTGCCAGCAGCGTAGGGACTAGCGCCAACACAGATACGCAGTATTTT.

This chain connects TRBV27 to TRBJ1-1, with TRBD1 as a possible D gene (6 bases). The CDR3 is 13 residues long. Trimming cost V 4 bases and J 2 bases, with 8 bases left between them. Germline CDR1 reads MNHEY; CDR2 reads SMNVEV (reference sequence). CDR3 amino acids: CASSSGANTEAFF. CDR3 in DNA: TGTGCCAGCAGTTCAGGGGCAAACACTGAAGCTTTCTTT.

The CDR3 region has the DNA TGTGCCAGCAGCCAAGATCATGGGACAGAGGGTCGTCAGCCCCAGCATTTT. Protein: CASSQDHGTEGRQPQHF. This chain links TRBV4-2 with TRBJ1-5; 7 bases fit TRBD1. The V gene's germline CDR1 is LGHNA and CDR2 YNFKEQ. The CDR3 covers 17 residues. V lost 0 bases, J lost 6 bases, and 11 bases stayed unmatched.

J is TRBJ1-4 and V is TRBV7-9; unclear D gene. This CDR3 has 16 amino acids. Germline CDR1 reads SEHNR; CDR2 reads FQNEAQ (reference sequence). V lost 2 bases and J 0 bases, leaving 10 bases between the germline ends. CDR3 coding DNA: TGTGCCAGCAGCTTACCTACAGCGGCAACTAATGAAAAACTGTTTTTT. It specifies CASSLPTAATNEKLFF.

The gene calls are TRBV25-1 and TRBJ1-6; D uncertain. The CDR3 totals 13 residues. Germline CDR1 MGHDK, CDR2 SYGVNS. V was trimmed by 3 bases and J by 7 bases, leaving 7 bases between them. In nucleotides, the CDR3 is TGTGCCAGCAGTGATGTTGGGAATTCACCCCTCCACTTT. Residues: CASSDVGNSPLHF. Supplemented by reference TRBV25-1 and TRBJ1-6, the full variable domain reads EADIYQTPRYLVIGTGKKITLECSQTMGHDKMYWYQQDPGMELHLIHYSYGVNSTEKGDLSSESTVSRIRTEHFPLTLESARPSHTSQYLCASSDVGNSPLHFGNGTRLTVT.

The chain is built from TRBV6-2 or TRBV6-3 and TRBJ2-7; D is ambiguous. The CDR3 contains 13 residues. Trimming stripped 5 bases from V and 3 bases from J, with 11 bases between. Germline lookup yields CDR1 MNHEY and CDR2 SVGEGT. The CDR3 sequence is CASSQSARYEQYF. In DNA, the CDR3 is TGTGCCAGCAGTCAGTCAGCGCGCTACGAGCAGTACTTC.

The V and J genes are TRBV5-1 and TRBJ2-1, with 8 bases fitting TRBD2. The germline CDR1 and CDR2 sequences are SGHRS and YFSETQ. The CDR3 consists of 15 residues. The V and J ends lost 2 bases and 7 bases, in that order; junction bases with no gene match: 8. The CDR3 is CASSLTLAGGNEQFF. CDR3 sequence (DNA): TGCGCCAGCAGCTTAACTCTAGCGGGTGGTAATGAGCAGTTCTTC.

This clone was picked up one time. This chain joins TRBV7-8 and TRBJ1-5, with D hard to call. The germline gives CDR1 SGHVS, CDR2 FQNEAQ. V was cut by 5 bases and J by 2 bases, with 19 bases left in between. The CDR3 has 17 amino acids. Here the CDR3 DNA reads TGTGCCAGCAGCCTACCCTCATCCGGGTCGGGCAATCAGCCCCAGCATTTT. The encoded protein is CASSLPSSGSGNQPQHF. Supplemented by reference TRBV7-8 and TRBJ1-5, the full variable domain reads GAGVSQSPRYKVAKRGQDVALRCDPISGHVSLFWYQQALGQGPEFLTYFQNEAQLDKSGLPSDRFFAERPEGSVSTLKIQRTQQEDSAVYLCASSLPSSGSGNQPQHFGDGTRLSIL.

This chain joins TRBV6-5 and TRBJ2-7; 8 nucleotides align to TRBD2. V shed 6 bases, J shed 3 bases, and the junction held 10 bases outside the gene matches. The CDR3 spans 15 residues. CDR1 and CDR2 (germline): MNHEY, SVGAGI. The CDR3 reads CASRPDKSGSYEQYF. The CDR3 DNA follows: TGTGCCAGCAGACCCGATAAAAGCGGGAGCTACGAGCAGTACTTC.

J is TRBJ2-1 and V is TRBV20-1; TRBD2 aligns across 7 bases. The CDR3 sequence is 18 residues long. Germline assignment: CDR1 DFQATT and CDR2 SNEGSKA (reference sequence). Unmatched junction bases numbered 19, after V lost 3 bases and J lost 5 bases. In nucleotides, the CDR3 is TGCAGTGCTAGTCGGCTAGCGGCCTCCCAAGGTGGGCACAATGAGCAGTTCTTC. This translates into CSASRLAASQGGHNEQFF.